This entry features one TCR beta chain sequence. The CDR3 has 24 residues. The data originate from a study of shared clonotypes between healthy human individuals. The repertoire was sequenced with immunoSEQ multiplex PCR; TCRdb's copy has only in-frame clones and lacks some. The table has 2,500,000 or so clones, about 90% seen once. The sample comprised naive CD4+ T cells from PBMCs. Specified subset: CD45RA+ positively selected. The sequence was obtained from a man between 18 and 29 years old in good health. Some clones in this sample may be carry-over from other donors' samples. The chain recombines TRBV1 with TRBJ1-3. TRBV1 is shown as a pseudogene. CDR3: CTSRQKETGTNTRAGPHSGNTIYF. The DNA of the CDR3 is TGCACCAGCAGGCAAAAGGAGACAGGGACTAACACTCGGGCGGGCCCCCACTCTGGAAACACCATATATTTT.